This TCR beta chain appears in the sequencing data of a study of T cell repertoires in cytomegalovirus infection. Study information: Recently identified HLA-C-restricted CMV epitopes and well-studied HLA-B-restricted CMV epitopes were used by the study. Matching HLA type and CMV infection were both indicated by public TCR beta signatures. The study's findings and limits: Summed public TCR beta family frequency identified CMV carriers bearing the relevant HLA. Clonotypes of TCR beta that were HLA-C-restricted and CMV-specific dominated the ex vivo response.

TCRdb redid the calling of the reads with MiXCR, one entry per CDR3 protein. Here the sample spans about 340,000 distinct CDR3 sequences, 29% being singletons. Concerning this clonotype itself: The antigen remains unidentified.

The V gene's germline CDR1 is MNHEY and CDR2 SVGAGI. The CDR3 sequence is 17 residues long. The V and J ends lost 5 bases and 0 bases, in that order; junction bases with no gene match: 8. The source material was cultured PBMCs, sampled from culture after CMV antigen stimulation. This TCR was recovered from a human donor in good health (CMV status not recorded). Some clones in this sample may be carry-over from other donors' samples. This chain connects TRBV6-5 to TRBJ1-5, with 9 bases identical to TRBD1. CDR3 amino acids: CASSPRQGGYSNQPQHF. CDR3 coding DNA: TGTGCCAGCAGTCCCCGACAGGGGGGATATAGCAATCAGCCCCAGCATTTT.